These T cell receptor beta chains were read from a single sample in a study of blood T cell repertoires in COVID-19. This table comes from immunoSEQ multiplex PCR, and its TCRdb copy is limited to in-frame clones, with some not included. The data hold about 29,000 clones, with approximately 88% observed a single time. The sample taken for sequencing was peripheral blood. The receptors were gathered from a man at least 80 years old with active COVID-19. Both conserved end residues are part of each CDR3. A D gene is named only where the DNA matches it firmly. Size is stated for part of the rows, as once, few or many counts, or as a class when the clone is expanded.

clone size | CDR3 length | J gene | V gene | D gene | CDR3 protein | CDR3 DNA
. | 14 | TRBJ2-1 | TRBV5-1 | TRBD2 | CASSTTSGNNEQFF | TGCGCCAGCAGTACGACTAGCGGTAACAATGAGCAGTTCTTC
. | 15 | TRBJ2-1 | TRBV14 | TRBD2 | CASSRRGGEWNEQFF | TGTGCCAGCAGCAGGCGCGGGGGGGAGTGGAATGAGCAGTTCTTC
once | 16 | TRBJ2-1 | TRBV7-9 | . | CASSSSDFLLSNEQFF | TGTGCCAGCAGCTCCTCGGACTTTCTACTTAGCAATGAGCAGTTCTTC
. | 15 | TRBJ1-2 | TRBV7-6 | . | CASSLEGNSNYGYTF | TGTGCCAGCAGCTTAGAGGGGAACTCTAACTATGGCTACACCTTC
. | 15 | TRBJ1-2 | TRBV18 | TRBD1 | CASQETGRNKYGYTF | TGTGCCAGCCAAGAGACAGGGAGGAATAAGTATGGCTACACCTTC
. | 15 | TRBJ2-5 | TRBV29-1 | . | CSVGRTTDFQETQYF | TGCAGCGTTGGCAGAACGACAGATTTCCAAGAGACCCAGTACTTC
few | 14 | TRBJ2-5 | TRBV5-1 | . | CASSFGQPQETQYF | TGCGCCAGCAGCTTCGGACAGCCACAAGAGACCCAGTACTTC
. | 13 | TRBJ1-1 | TRBV27 | . | CASSLGLGVEAFF | TGTGCCAGCAGTTTAGGATTGGGAGTTGAAGCTTTCTTT
. | 16 | TRBJ2-3 | TRBV6-5 | TRBD2 | CASSSRTSGGGGTQYF | TGTGCCAGCAGTTCCAGGACTAGCGGGGGAGGAGGTACGCAGTATTTT
. | 16 | TRBJ2-1 | TRBV5-8 | TRBD1 | CASSLGTGTGWNEQFF | TGTGCCAGCAGCTTGGGGACCGGGACAGGGTGGAATGAGCAGTTCTTC
. | 15 | TRBJ2-7 | TRBV6-5 | TRBD2 | CASSYSGRGEYEQYF | TGTGCCAGCAGTTACTCTGGGCGGGGGGAATACGAGCAGTACTTC
once | 13 | TRBJ1-2 | TRBV12-3/TRBV12-4 | . | CASSLGGHGGYTF | TGTGCCAGCAGTTTAGGGGGACACGGTGGCTACACCTTC
. | 16 | TRBJ2-7 | TRBV5-1 | TRBD1 | CASSSVGDRASDEQYF | TGCGCCAGCAGCTCGGTGGGGGACAGGGCTTCTGACGAGCAGTACTTC
few | 13 | TRBJ2-7 | TRBV5-1 | TRBD1 | CASSLDRGYEQYF | TGCGCCAGCAGCTTGGACAGGGGATACGAGCAGTACTTC
. | 11 | TRBJ1-1 | TRBV30 | TRBD1 | CAQGGRKGAFF | TGTGCCCAGGGGGGCAGGAAGGGGGCTTTCTTT
. | 13 | TRBJ2-7 | TRBV3-1/TRBV3-2 | . | CASSPLRAPVQYF | TGTGCCAGCAGCCCATTGAGGGCCCCGGTGCAGTACTTC
. | 14 | TRBJ2-5 | TRBV7-9 | TRBD2 | CASTGRGHQETQYF | TGTGCCAGCACGGGGAGGGGCCATCAAGAGACCCAGTACTTC
once | 12 | TRBJ1-2 | TRBV6-5 | . | CASSRANYGYTF | TGTGCCAGCAGCAGGGCTAACTATGGCTACACCTTC
. | 15 | TRBJ2-5 | TRBV27 | . | CASSFGGGVQETQYF | TGTGCCAGCAGTTTTGGGGGGGGCGTACAAGAGACCCAGTACTTC
. | 13 | TRBJ1-2 | TRBV10-1 | TRBD1 | CASSPGGDYGYTF | TGCGCCAGCTCCCCAGGGGGTGACTATGGCTACACCTTC
. | 17 | TRBJ2-3 | TRBV4-1 | TRBD1 | CASSRGQGFRSTDTQYF | TGCGCCAGCAGCCGGGGACAGGGCTTTCGGAGCACAGATACGCAGTATTTT
. | 15 | TRBJ2-3 | TRBV7-9 | . | CASSLVRPVTDTQYF | TGTGCCAGCAGCTTAGTCAGGCCGGTCACAGATACGCAGTATTTT
. | 16 | TRBJ2-3 | TRBV7-2 | . | CASSLGHRNPGDTQYF | TGTGCCAGCAGCTTGGGACACCGCAATCCGGGGGATACGCAGTATTTT
once | 16 | TRBJ1-5 | TRBV6-1 | . | CASSAGTDSPWGAQHF | TGTGCCAGCAGTGCGGGGACGGACAGCCCTTGGGGAGCCCAGCATTTT
. | 13 | TRBJ1-1 | TRBV5-4 | . | CASSLDWNTEAFF | TGTGCCAGCAGCTTGGACTGGAACACTGAAGCTTTCTTT
few | 17 | TRBJ2-7 | TRBV30 | TRBD2 | CAWTPFGRGKSSYEQYF | TGTGCCTGGACCCCCTTCGGGAGGGGGAAAAGCTCCTACGAGCAGTACTTC
. | 14 | TRBJ1-3 | TRBV4-2 | . | CASSQDGGRNTIYF | TGTGCCAGCAGCCAAGATGGGGGGAGAAACACCATATATTTT
. | 13 | TRBJ1-2 | TRBV27 | . | CASSSAGHYGYTF | TGTGCCAGCAGCTCGGCGGGCCATTATGGCTACACCTTC
once | 14 | TRBJ2-5 | TRBV7-2 | TRBD2 | CASSLGTSGETQYF | TGTGCCAGCAGCTTAGGGACTAGCGGAGAGACCCAGTACTTC
. | 15 | TRBJ2-7 | TRBV9 | TRBD1 | CASSVEGQGVYEQYF | TGTGCCAGCAGCGTAGAGGGACAGGGGGTCTACGAGCAGTACTTC
. | 15 | TRBJ2-2 | TRBV6-5 | . | CASTWLQVSAGELFF | TGTGCCAGCACGTGGTTACAGGTTTCAGCAGGGGAGCTGTTTTTT
once | 15 | TRBJ2-7 | TRBV25-1 | . | CASSDPGTASYEQYF | TGTGCCAGCAGTGACCCCGGTACAGCCTCCTACGAGCAGTACTTC
. | 13 | TRBJ2-5 | TRBV10-3 | TRBD1 | CAISERGRETQYF | TGTGCCATCAGTGAGAGGGGGCGGGAGACCCAGTACTTC
. | 15 | TRBJ2-3 | TRBV6-4 | . | CASHIRRVAADTQYF | TGTGCCAGCCATATACGGCGGGTTGCGGCAGATACGCAGTATTTT
few | 11 | TRBJ2-5 | TRBV20-1 | . | CSGRRQETQYF | TGCAGTGGTCGTCGTCAAGAGACCCAGTACTTC
. | 16 | TRBJ2-7 | TRBV19 | TRBD1 | CASSIDQGVPSYEQYF | TGTGCCAGTAGTATAGATCAGGGGGTCCCTTCCTACGAGCAGTACTTC
. | 15 | TRBJ1-2 | TRBV7-2 | TRBD1 | CASSLTGLGNYGYTF | TGTGCCAGCAGCTTGACAGGGTTGGGTAACTATGGCTACACCTTC
once | 14 | TRBJ1-5 | TRBV18 | . | CASSPGHTNQPQHF | TGTGCCAGCTCACCCGGACACACCAATCAGCCCCAGCATTTT
. | 16 | TRBJ2-1 | TRBV5-1 | . | CASSLGQNKLYNEQFF | TGCGCCAGCAGCTTGGGCCAGAACAAGTTATACAATGAGCAGTTCTTC
. | 15 | TRBJ2-4 | TRBV19 | . | CASSIFLGGKNIQYF | TGTGCCAGTAGTATATTTCTCGGAGGCAAAAACATTCAGTACTTC
. | 13 | TRBJ2-5 | TRBV3-1/TRBV3-2 | TRBD2 | CASSPRLAGRGYF | TGTGCCAGCAGCCCGAGACTAGCGGGTCGGGGGTACTTC
. | 17 | TRBJ2-6 | TRBV30 | TRBD2 | CAWTDVTSFSGANVLTF | TGTGCCTGGACGGATGTGACTAGCTTCTCTGGGGCCAACGTCCTGACTTTC
. | 13 | TRBJ1-1 | TRBV5-4 | . | CASSYPPGNEAFF | TGTGCCAGCAGCTACCCCCCGGGTAATGAAGCTTTCTTT
. | 13 | TRBJ2-3 | TRBV24-1 | . | CATSDPSGDTQYF | TGTGCCACCAGTGATCCCTCGGGGGATACGCAGTATTTT
. | 12 | TRBJ1-5 | TRBV12-3/TRBV12-4 | . | CASSDPGAPQHF | TGTGCCAGCAGCGATCCGGGAGCCCCCCAGCATTTT
. | 12 | TRBJ1-2 | TRBV28 | . | CASTNPGYGYTF | TGTGCCAGCACCAACCCAGGGTATGGCTACACCTTC
once | 13 | TRBJ1-6 | TRBV12-3/TRBV12-4 | TRBD1 | CASTRTGYSPLHF | TGTGCCAGCACAAGGACAGGATATTCACCCCTCCACTTT
. | 13 | TRBJ1-6 | TRBV6-4 | TRBD1 | CASRSTGTSPLHF | TGTGCCAGTCGTTCGACAGGGACTTCACCCCTCCACTTT
. | 16 | TRBJ1-2 | TRBV6-1 | TRBD1 | CASSEGWDRGIYGYTF | TGTGCCAGCAGTGAAGGATGGGACAGGGGAATCTATGGCTACACCTTC
. | 13 | TRBJ1-3 | TRBV6-5 | . | CASTAGVGNTIYF | TGTGCCAGCACCGCAGGGGTAGGAAACACCATATATTTT
. | 18 | TRBJ2-1 | TRBV15 | TRBD2 | CATSGRTSGGRTYNEQFF | TGTGCCACCAGCGGGCGGACTAGCGGGGGGAGGACGTACAATGAGCAGTTCTTC
. | 13 | TRBJ2-7 | TRBV18 | . | CASSPTGSYEQYF | TGTGCCAGCTCACCAACAGGGTCCTACGAGCAGTACTTC
. | 14 | TRBJ2-1 | TRBV6-5 | TRBD1 | CASSTGGAYNEQFF | TGTGCCAGTTCTACAGGGGGCGCGTACAATGAGCAGTTCTTC
. | 14 | TRBJ1-4 | TRBV27 | . | CASSPSYRDEKLFF | TGTGCCAGCAGTCCTTCATACAGGGATGAAAAACTGTTTTTT